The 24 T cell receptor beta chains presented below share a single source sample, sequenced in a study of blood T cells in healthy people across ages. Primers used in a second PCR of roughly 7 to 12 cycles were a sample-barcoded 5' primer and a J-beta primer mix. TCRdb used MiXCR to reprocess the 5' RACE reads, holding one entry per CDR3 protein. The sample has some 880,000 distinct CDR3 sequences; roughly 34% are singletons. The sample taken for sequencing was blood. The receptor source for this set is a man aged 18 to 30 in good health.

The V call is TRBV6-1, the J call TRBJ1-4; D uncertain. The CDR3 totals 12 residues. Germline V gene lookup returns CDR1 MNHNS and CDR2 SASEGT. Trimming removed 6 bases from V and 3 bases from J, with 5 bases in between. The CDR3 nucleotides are TGTGCCAGCAGGGGTCCTAATGAAAAACTGTTTTTT. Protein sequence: CASRGPNEKLFF.

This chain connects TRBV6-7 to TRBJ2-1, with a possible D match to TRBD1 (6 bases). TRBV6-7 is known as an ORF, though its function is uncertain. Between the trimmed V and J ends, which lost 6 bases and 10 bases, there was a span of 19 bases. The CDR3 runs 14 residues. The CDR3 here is CASRSDRSKREQFF. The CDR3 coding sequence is TGTGCCAGCAGAAGCGACAGGTCGAAAAGGGAGCAGTTCTTC.

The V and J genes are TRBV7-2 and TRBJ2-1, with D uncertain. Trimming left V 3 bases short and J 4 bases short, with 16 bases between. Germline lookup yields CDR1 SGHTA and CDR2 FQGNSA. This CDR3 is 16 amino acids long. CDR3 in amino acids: CASSLSARTTYNEQFF. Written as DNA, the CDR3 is TGTGCCAGCAGCTTGTCTGCCAGGACCACATACAATGAGCAGTTCTTC. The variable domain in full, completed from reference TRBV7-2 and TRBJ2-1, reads GAGVSQSPSNKVTEKGKDVELRCDPISGHTALYWYRQSLGQGLEFLIYFQGNSAPDKSGLPSDRFSAERTGGSVSTLTIQRTQQEDSAVYLCASSLSARTTYNEQFFGPGTRLTVL.

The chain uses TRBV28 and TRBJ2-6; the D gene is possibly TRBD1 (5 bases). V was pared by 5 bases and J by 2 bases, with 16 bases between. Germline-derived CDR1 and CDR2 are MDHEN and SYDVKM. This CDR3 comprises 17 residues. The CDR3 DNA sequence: TGTGCCAGCAGTCACCCCTCCGGCAGGGCTGGGGCCAACGTCCTGACTTTC. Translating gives CASSHPSGRAGANVLTF.

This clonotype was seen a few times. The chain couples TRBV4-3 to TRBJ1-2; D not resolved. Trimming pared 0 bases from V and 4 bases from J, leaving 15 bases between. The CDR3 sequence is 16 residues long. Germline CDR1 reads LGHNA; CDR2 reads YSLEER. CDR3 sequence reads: CASSQEHRSESYGYTF. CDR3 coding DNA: TGCGCCAGCAGCCAAGAACATAGGTCGGAGAGCTATGGCTACACCTTC.

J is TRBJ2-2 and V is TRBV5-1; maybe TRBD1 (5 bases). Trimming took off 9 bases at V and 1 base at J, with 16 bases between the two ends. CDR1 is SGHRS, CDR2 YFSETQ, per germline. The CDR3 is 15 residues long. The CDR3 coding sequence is TGCGCCACCACGTCAGGGTTCGAGAACACCGGGGAGCTGTTTTTT. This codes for CATTSGFENTGELFF.

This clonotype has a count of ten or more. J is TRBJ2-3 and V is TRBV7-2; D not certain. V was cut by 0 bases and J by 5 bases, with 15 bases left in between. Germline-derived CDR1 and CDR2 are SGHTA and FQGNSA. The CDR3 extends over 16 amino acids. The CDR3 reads CASSLARVIYGDTQYF. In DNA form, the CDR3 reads TGTGCCAGCAGCTTAGCGCGCGTCATTTATGGAGATACGCAGTATTTT.

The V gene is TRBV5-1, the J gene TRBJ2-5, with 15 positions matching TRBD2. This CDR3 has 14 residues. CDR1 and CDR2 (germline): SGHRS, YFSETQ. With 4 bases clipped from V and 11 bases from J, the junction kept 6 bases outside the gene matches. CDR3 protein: CASSGLAGGQEQYF. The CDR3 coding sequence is TGCGCCAGCAGCGGACTAGCGGGGGGGCAGGAGCAGTACTTC.

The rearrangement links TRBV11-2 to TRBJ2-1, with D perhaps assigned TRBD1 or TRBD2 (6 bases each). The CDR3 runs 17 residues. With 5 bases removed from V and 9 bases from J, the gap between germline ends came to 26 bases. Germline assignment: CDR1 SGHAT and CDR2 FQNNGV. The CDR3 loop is CASSPIGGVLLRGEQFF. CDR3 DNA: TGTGCCAGCAGCCCCATCGGGGGCGTCCTCCTAAGGGGTGAGCAGTTCTTC.

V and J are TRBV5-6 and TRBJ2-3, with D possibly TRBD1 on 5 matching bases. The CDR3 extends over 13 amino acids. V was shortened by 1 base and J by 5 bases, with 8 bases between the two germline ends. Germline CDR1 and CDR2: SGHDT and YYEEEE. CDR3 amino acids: CASSLKGLDTQYF. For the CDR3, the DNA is TGTGCCAGCAGCTTGAAGGGGTTAGATACGCAGTATTTT. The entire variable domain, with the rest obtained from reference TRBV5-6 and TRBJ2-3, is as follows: DAGVTQSPTHLIKTRGQQVTLRCSPKSGHDTVSWYQQALGQGPQFIFQYYEEEERQRGNFPDRFSGHQFPNYSSELNVNALLLGDSALYLCASSLKGLDTQYFGPGTRLTVL.

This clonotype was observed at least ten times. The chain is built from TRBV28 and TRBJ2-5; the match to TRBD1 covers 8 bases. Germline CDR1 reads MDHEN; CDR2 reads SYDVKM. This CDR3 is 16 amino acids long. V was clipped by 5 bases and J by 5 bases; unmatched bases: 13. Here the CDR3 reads CASSRAGTGLSETQYF. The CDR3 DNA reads TGTGCCAGCAGTCGCGCCGGGACAGGTCTGTCGGAGACCCAGTACTTC.

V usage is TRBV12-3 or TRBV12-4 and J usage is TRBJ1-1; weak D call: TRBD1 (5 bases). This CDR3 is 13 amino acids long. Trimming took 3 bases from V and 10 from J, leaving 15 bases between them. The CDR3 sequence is CASSLRDRGLAFF. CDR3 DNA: TGTGCCAGCAGTTTGAGGGATAGGGGCTTAGCTTTCTTT.

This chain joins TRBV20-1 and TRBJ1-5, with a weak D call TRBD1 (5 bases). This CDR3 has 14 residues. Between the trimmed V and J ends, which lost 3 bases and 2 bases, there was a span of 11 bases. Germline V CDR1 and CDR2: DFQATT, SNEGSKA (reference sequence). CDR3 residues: CSARAQGGNQPQHF. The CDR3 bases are TGCAGTGCTAGGGCGCAGGGCGGCAATCAGCCCCAGCATTTT.

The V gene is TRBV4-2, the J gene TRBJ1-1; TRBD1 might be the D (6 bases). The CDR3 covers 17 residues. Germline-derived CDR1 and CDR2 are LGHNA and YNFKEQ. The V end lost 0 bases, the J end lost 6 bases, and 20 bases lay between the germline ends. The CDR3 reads CASSQDGQGNKVAEAFF. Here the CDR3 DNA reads TGTGCCAGCAGCCAAGACGGCCAGGGGAATAAAGTCGCTGAAGCTTTCTTT.

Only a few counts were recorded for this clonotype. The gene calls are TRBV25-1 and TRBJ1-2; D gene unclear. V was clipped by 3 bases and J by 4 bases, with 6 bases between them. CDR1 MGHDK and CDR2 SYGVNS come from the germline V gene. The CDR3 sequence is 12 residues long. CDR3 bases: TGTGCCAGCAGTGAGGGATCCTATGGCTACACCTTC. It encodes CASSEGSYGYTF.

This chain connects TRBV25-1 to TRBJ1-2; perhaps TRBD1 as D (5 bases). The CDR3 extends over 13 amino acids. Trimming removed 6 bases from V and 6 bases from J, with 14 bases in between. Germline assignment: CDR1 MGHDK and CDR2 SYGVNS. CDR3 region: CASRGGGADGYTF. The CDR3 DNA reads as TGTGCCAGCAGGGGCGGGGGTGCAGATGGCTACACCTTC.

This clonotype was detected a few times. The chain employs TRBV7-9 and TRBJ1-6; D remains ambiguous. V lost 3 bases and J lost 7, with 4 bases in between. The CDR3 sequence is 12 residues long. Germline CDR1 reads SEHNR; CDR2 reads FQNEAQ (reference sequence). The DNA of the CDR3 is TGTGCCAGCAGCTTCTGGAATTCACCCCTCCACTTT. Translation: CASSFWNSPLHF.

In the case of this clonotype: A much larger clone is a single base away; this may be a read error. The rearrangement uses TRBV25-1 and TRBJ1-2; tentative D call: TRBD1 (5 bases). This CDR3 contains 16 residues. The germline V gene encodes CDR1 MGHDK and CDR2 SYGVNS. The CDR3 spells CASFGGSEVGNYGHTF. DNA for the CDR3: TGTGCCAGCTTTGGGGGGAGCGAAGTAGGGAACTATGGCCACACCTTC.

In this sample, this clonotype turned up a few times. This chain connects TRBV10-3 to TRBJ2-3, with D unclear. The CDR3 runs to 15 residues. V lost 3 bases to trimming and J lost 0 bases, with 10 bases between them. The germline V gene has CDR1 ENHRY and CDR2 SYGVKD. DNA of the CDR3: TGTGCCATCAGTGACGGTCTCTCTAGCACAGATACGCAGTATTTT. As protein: CAISDGLSSTDTQYF.

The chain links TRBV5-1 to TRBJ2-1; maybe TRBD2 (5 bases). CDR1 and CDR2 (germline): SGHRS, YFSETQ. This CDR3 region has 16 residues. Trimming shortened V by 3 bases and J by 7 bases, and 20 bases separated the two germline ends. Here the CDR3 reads CASSWSPARERNEQFF. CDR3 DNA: TGCGCCAGCAGCTGGAGTCCAGCGAGGGAACGTAATGAGCAGTTCTTC.

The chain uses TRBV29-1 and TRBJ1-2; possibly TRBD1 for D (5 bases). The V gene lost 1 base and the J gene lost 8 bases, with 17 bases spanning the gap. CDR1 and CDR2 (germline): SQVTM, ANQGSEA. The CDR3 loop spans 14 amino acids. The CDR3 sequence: CSVEGTLNLEGYTF. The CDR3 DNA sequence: TGCAGCGTTGAAGGGACACTAAACCTGGAAGGCTACACCTTC.

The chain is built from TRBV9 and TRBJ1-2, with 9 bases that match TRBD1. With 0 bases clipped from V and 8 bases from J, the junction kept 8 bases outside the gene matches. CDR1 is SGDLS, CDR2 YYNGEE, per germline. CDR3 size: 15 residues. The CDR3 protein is CASSVGRTGDFGYTF. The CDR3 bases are TGTGCCAGCAGCGTAGGAAGGACAGGGGATTTCGGCTACACCTTC.

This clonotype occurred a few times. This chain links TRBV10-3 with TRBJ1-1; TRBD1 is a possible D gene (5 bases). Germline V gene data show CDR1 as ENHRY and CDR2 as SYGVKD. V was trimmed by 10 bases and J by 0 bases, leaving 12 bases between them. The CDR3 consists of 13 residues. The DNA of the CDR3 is TGTGCCACCTCTGGGGGAATGAACACTGAAGCTTTCTTT. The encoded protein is CATSGGMNTEAFF.

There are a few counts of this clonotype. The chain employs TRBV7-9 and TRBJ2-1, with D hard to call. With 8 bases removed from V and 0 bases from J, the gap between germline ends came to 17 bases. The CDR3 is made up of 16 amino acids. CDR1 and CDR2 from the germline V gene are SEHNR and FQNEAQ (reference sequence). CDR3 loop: CASAGLRGPSYNEQFF. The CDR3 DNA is TGTGCCAGCGCTGGCTTGCGCGGACCCTCCTACAATGAGCAGTTCTTC.